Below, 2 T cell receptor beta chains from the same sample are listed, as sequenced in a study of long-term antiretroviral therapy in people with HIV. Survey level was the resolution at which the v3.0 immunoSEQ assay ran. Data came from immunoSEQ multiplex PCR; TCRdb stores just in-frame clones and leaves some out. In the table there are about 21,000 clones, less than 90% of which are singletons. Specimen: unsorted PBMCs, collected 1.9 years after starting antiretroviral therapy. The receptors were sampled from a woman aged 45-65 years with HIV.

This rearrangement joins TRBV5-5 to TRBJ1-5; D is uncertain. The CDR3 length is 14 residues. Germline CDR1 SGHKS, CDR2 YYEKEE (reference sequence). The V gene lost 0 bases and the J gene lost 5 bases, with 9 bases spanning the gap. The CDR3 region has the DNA TGTGCCAGCAGCTTGGACAGCCTGGATCAGCCCCAGCATTTT. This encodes CASSLDSLDQPQHF.

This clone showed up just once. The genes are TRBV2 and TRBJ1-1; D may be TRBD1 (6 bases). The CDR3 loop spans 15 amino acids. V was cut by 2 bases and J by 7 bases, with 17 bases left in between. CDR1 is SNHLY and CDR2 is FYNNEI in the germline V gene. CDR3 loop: CASSEMRQATFEAFF. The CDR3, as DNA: TGTGCCAGCAGTGAAATGAGACAGGCAACCTTTGAAGCTTTCTTT.